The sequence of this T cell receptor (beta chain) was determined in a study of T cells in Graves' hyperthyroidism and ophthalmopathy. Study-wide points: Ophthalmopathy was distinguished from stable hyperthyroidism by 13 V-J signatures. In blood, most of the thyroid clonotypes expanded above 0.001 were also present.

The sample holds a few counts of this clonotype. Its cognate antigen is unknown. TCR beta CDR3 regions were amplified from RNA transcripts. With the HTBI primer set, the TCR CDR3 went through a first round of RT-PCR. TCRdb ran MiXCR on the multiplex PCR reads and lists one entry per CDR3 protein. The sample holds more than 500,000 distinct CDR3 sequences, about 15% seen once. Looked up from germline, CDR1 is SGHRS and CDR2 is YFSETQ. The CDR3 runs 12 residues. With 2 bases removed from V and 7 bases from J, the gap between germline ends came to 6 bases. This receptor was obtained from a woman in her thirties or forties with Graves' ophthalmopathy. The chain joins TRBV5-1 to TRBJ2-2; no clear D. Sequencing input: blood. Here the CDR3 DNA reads TGCGCCAGCAGCTTATCGCTCGGGGAGCTGTTTTTT. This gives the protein CASSLSLGELFF.